A single sample gave rise to the 31 T cell receptor beta chains below, sequenced in a study of blood T cell repertoires in COVID-19. The data were produced by immunoSEQ multiplex PCR, yet TCRdb's version contains in-frame clones alone and is incomplete. The table lists some 350,000 clones, around 90% of them singletons. Sequencing was done on a sample of peripheral blood. Receptors originate from a human donor in a cohort sampled during active COVID-19.

The chain uses TRBV4-1 and TRBJ2-5, with TRBD1 as a possible D gene (7 bases). Trimming removed 0 bases from V and 2 bases from J, with 16 bases in between. The germline CDR1 and CDR2 sequences are MGHRA and YSYEKL. The CDR3 totals 17 residues. The CDR3 here is CASSQDRGTDLQETQYF. The CDR3 DNA is TGCGCCAGCAGCCAAGATCGCGGGACAGACCTTCAAGAGACCCAGTACTTC.

This rearrangement joins TRBV15 to TRBJ2-6; no reliable D call. The germline V gene encodes CDR1 LNHNV and CDR2 YYDKDF (reference sequence). V lost 0 bases to trimming and J lost 2 bases, with 8 bases between them. This CDR3 is 16 amino acids long. Written as DNA, the CDR3 is TGTGCCACCAGCAGAGATTCGGTGGCTGGGGCCAACGTCCTGACTTTC. This codes for CATSRDSVAGANVLTF.

In its sample, this clone was seen a few times. The rearrangement joins TRBV4-1 to TRBJ1-4; the D is unclear. Trimming removed 3 bases at V and 2 bases at J, with 13 bases between. This CDR3 region has 16 residues. Looked up from germline, CDR1 is MGHRA and CDR2 is YSYEKL. The CDR3, as DNA: TGCGCCAGCAGCCACCCCAAGGAGGGCACTAATGAAAAACTGTTTTTT. Translation gives CASSHPKEGTNEKLFF.

The chain couples TRBV2 to TRBJ2-7, with 8 positions matching TRBD1. V trimming: 7 bases; J trimming: 2 bases; junction bases outside the gene matches: 7. This CDR3 is 14 amino acids long. Per germline, CDR1 SNHLY and CDR2 FYNNEI. Here the CDR3 DNA reads TGTGCCAGCAAACAGGGGGGCGAGGCCTACGAGCAGTACTTC. Amino acid sequence: CASKQGGEAYEQYF.

This chain links TRBV7-2 with TRBJ1-5; D is unresolved. Trimming stripped 2 bases from V and 7 bases from J, with 9 bases between. Germline CDR1 is SGHTA and CDR2 is FQGNSA. This CDR3 region has 13 residues. In DNA form, the CDR3 reads TGTGCCAGCAGCTTAACCGGAGAGCAGCCCCAGCATTTT. This encodes CASSLTGEQPQHF. The full variable domain, completed using reference TRBV7-2 and TRBJ1-5, is GAGVSQSPSNKVTEKGKDVELRCDPISGHTALYWYRQSLGQGLEFLIYFQGNSAPDKSGLPSDRFSAERTGGSVSTLTIQRTQQEDSAVYLCASSLTGEQPQHFGDGTRLSIL.

This chain connects TRBV6-5 to TRBJ1-6; D is ambiguous. This CDR3 is 15 amino acids long. Trimming shortened V by 4 bases and J by 10 bases, and 17 bases separated the two germline ends. Per germline, CDR1 MNHEY and CDR2 SVGAGI. DNA of the CDR3: TGTGCCAGCAGTTCCGGACCTGAACCGGGGTCACCCCTCCACTTT. Amino acid sequence: CASSSGPEPGSPLHF.

The chain employs TRBV2 and TRBJ2-3; 7 bases are shared with TRBD1. This CDR3 is built from 13 residues. V lost 6 bases, J lost 4 bases, and 4 bases stayed unmatched. Germline V gives CDR1 SNHLY, CDR2 FYNNEI. The CDR3 region has the DNA TGTGCCAGCAGAACGACAGGGCCAGATACGCAGTATTTT. It is translated as CASRTTGPDTQYF.

CDR3 sequence (DNA): TGTGCCAGCAGGCGGGGGACAGGGTACTATGAGCAGTTCTTC. As protein: CASRRGTGYYEQFF. V usage is TRBV6-5 and J usage is TRBJ2-1, with TRBD1 identical over 9 bases. The trim removed 6 bases at V and 8 bases at J, leaving 8 bases unmatched. CDR1 and CDR2 from the germline V gene are MNHEY and SVGAGI. The CDR3 is 14 amino acids.

The gene calls are TRBV12-3 or TRBV12-4 and TRBJ1-4, with 7 bases lining up with TRBD1. V lost 1 base, J lost 8 bases, and 1 base stayed unmatched. This CDR3 has 13 residues. CDR3 loop: CASSLEQGEKLFF. The CDR3 DNA follows: TGTGCCAGCAGTTTAGAACAGGGGGAAAAACTGTTTTTT.

This chain uses TRBV11-1 with TRBJ2-1; 7 bases are shared with TRBD1. V was pared by 5 bases and J by 8 bases, with 6 bases of the junction left unmatched. The CDR3 loop spans 13 amino acids. In germline, CDR1 is SGHAT, CDR2 FQDESV (reference sequence). The CDR3 is CASSPTGEYEQFF. DNA for the CDR3: TGTGCCAGCAGCCCCACAGGGGAATATGAGCAGTTCTTC.

The chain is built from TRBV7-3 and TRBJ2-3; 10 bases are a match to TRBD1. The J segment lost 3 bases and the V segment lost 5 bases, leaving 5 bases of the junction unmatched. Germline CDR1 is SGHTA and CDR2 is FQGTGA. The CDR3 consists of 15 residues. As DNA, the CDR3 is TGTGCCAGCAGCCCGGACAGGGGGACGACAGATACGCAGTATTTT. Protein product: CASSPDRGTTDTQYF.

The chain combines TRBV28 with TRBJ2-2, with 9 bases identical to TRBD1. With V trimmed by 6 bases and J by 5 bases, 7 bases remained unmatched. CDR1 and CDR2 from the germline V gene are MDHEN and SYDVKM. There are 15 residues in the CDR3. The CDR3 loop is CASRGGQGKTGELFF. The CDR3 bases are TGTGCCAGCAGGGGGGGACAGGGAAAGACCGGGGAGCTGTTTTTT.

The V gene is TRBV7-3, the J gene TRBJ1-1; 8 positions agree with TRBD1. The CDR3 totals 18 residues. From germline, CDR1 is SGHTA and CDR2 FQGTGA. Trimming cost V 1 base and J 0 bases; bases outside gene matches: 10. The CDR3: CASSLKPGDRFVNTEAFF. DNA of the CDR3: TGTGCCAGCAGCTTAAAACCAGGGGACAGGTTCGTGAACACTGAAGCTTTCTTT.

In the case of this clone: This sample includes further DNA sequences coding for the same CDR3. The genes are TRBV3-1 (or the pseudogene TRBV3-2) and TRBJ2-7; 13 nucleotides agree with TRBD2. Germline assignment: CDR1 LGHDT and CDR2 YNNKEL (reference sequence). CDR3 size: 15 residues. The ends lost 3 bases at V and 6 bases at J; junction bases unmatched: 5. The DNA of the CDR3 is TGTGCCAGCAGCCAGGGAGGACTAGCGGGAGCCGAGCAGTACTTC. Translated: CASSQGGLAGAEQYF.

The V call is TRBV18, the J call TRBJ2-2, with 13 bases fitting TRBD2. Germline CDR1 and CDR2: KGHSH and LQKENI. J lost 3 bases, V lost 0 bases, and 1 base had no gene match. CDR3 size: 17 residues. Here the CDR3 DNA reads TGTGCCAGCTCACCACCGGGACTAGCGGGACACACCGGGGAGCTGTTTTTT. The encoded protein is CASSPPGLAGHTGELFF.

This clone was seen a handful of times. The chain combines TRBV7-9 with TRBJ1-2, with 7 bases fitting TRBD1. The germline gives CDR1 SEHNR, CDR2 FQNEAQ (reference sequence). CDR3 size: 12 residues. J gave up 2 bases and V 8 bases, and 2 bases lay outside the gene matches. The CDR3: CASRQGNYGYTF. Here the CDR3 DNA reads TGTGCCAGCCGACAGGGAAACTATGGCTACACCTTC.

The chain uses TRBV7-8 and TRBJ1-4; 10 nucleotides agree with TRBD1. J lost 8 bases, V lost 3 bases, and 0 bases had no gene match. The CDR3 extends over 13 amino acids. The V gene's germline CDR1 is SGHVS and CDR2 FQNEAQ. The CDR3 here is CASSLDRGEKLFF. DNA for the CDR3: TGTGCCAGCAGCTTGGACAGGGGGGAAAAACTGTTTTTT.

The rearrangement joins TRBV25-1 to TRBJ2-3, with TRBD2 matching over 10 bases. The CDR3 runs to 15 residues. The J segment lost 6 bases and the V segment lost 5 bases, leaving 8 bases of the junction unmatched. Germline V gene data show CDR1 as MGHDK and CDR2 as SYGVNS. CDR3 in DNA: TGTGCCAGCAGTAGTCTAGCGGGGGCAGAGGATACGCAGTATTTT. Protein product: CASSSLAGAEDTQYF.

V is TRBV6-1 and J is TRBJ1-6; D possibly corresponds to TRBD1 (6 bases). CDR1 is MNHNS and CDR2 is SASEGT in the germline V gene. Trimming took off 2 bases at V and 9 bases at J, with 11 bases between the two ends. The CDR3 sequence is 14 residues long. CDR3: CASSELGGASPLHF. DNA of the CDR3: TGTGCCAGCAGTGAATTGGGGGGGGCTTCACCCCTCCACTTT.

The V and J genes are TRBV10-3 and TRBJ1-2, with D tentatively TRBD1 (6 bases). V lost 5 bases, J lost 5 bases, and 21 bases lay in between. The CDR3 length is 16 residues. CDR1 is ENHRY, CDR2 SYGVKD, per germline. The CDR3 loop reads CAISQVPDKGEYGYTF. The CDR3 DNA follows: TGTGCCATCAGTCAAGTACCAGATAAGGGGGAGTATGGCTACACCTTC.

The gene calls are TRBV2 and TRBJ2-1; 12 bases agree with TRBD2. There are 15 residues in the CDR3. Losses at the gene ends were 10 bases for V and 9 bases for J; bases not matched to a gene: 13. Germline CDR1 and CDR2: SNHLY and FYNNEI. CDR3 coding DNA: TGTGCCACCCAGTTGCTAGCGGGAGGGCTTGGTGAGCAGTTCTTC. The encoded protein is CATQLLAGGLGEQFF.

V and J are TRBV12-5 and TRBJ2-4, with no clear D. V dropped 1 base and J dropped 7 bases, with 11 bases sitting between them. Germline lookup yields CDR1 LGHNT and CDR2 FRNRAP. There are 14 residues in the CDR3. This CDR3 is CASGLAGEYNIQYF. The CDR3 bases are TGTGCTAGTGGTTTGGCAGGCGAGTACAACATTCAGTACTTC.

The J gene is TRBJ2-5, the V gene TRBV6-1, with D tentatively TRBD1 (6 bases). CDR3 length: 15 amino acids. V was cut by 1 base and J by 5 bases, with 14 bases left in between. Germline loops: CDR1 MNHNS, CDR2 SASEGT. The CDR3 loop is CASSEGQVRGETQYF. The CDR3 DNA sequence: TGTGCCAGCAGTGAAGGACAGGTCCGAGGGGAGACCCAGTACTTC.

The chain couples TRBV7-9 to TRBJ1-2, with D maybe TRBD1 (6 bases). Germline-derived CDR1 and CDR2 are SEHNR and FQNEAQ (reference sequence). The CDR3 spans 14 residues. The V end lost 3 bases, the J end lost 4 bases, and 12 bases lay between the germline ends. CDR3: CASSLGARVYGYTF. The CDR3 DNA follows: TGTGCCAGCAGCTTGGGGGCCCGAGTCTATGGCTACACCTTC.

J is TRBJ2-5 and V is TRBV27; the D is unclear. V lost 7 bases to trimming and J lost 4 bases, with 13 bases between them. Germline CDR1 MNHEY, CDR2 SMNVEV (reference sequence). The CDR3 is 13 residues long. The CDR3: CASTDAGSETQYF. In DNA, the CDR3 is TGTGCCAGCACCGACGCAGGATCAGAGACCCAGTACTTC.

On this clone: One end of the junction varies from germline; a read error may be responsible. The V gene is TRBV9, the J gene TRBJ2-2; the D is unclear. There are 16 residues in the CDR3. Germline V lookup: CDR1 SGDLS, CDR2 YYNGEE. DNA for the CDR3: TGTGCCAGCAGTGTAGGAATCCCTGAGGAAGGTGGGGAGCTGTTTTTT. Its protein product is CASSVGIPEEGGELFF.

V usage is TRBV4-1 and J usage is TRBJ2-2, with D maybe TRBD2 (6 bases). V dropped 4 bases and J dropped 1 base, with 7 bases sitting between them. The CDR3 is 14 amino acids. Germline V lookup: CDR1 MGHRA, CDR2 YSYEKL. The CDR3 sequence is CASSLSGNTGELFF. As DNA, the CDR3 is TGCGCCAGCAGCCTTAGCGGGAACACCGGGGAGCTGTTTTTT.

J is TRBJ2-7 and V is TRBV19; 7 bases agree with TRBD2. Trimming took 3 bases from V and 0 from J; bases not matched to a gene: 8. CDR3 length: 16 residues. In germline, CDR1 is LNHDA, CDR2 SQIVND (reference sequence). DNA of the CDR3: TGTGCCAGTAGTATCGGTCTAGCGGTAAGCTCCTACGAGCAGTACTTC. Its translation is CASSIGLAVSSYEQYF.

This chain links TRBV4-2 with TRBJ2-1, with TRBD2 identical over 7 bases. CDR3 length: 17 residues. Per germline, CDR1 LGHNA and CDR2 YNFKEQ. With 3 bases clipped from V and 4 bases from J, the junction kept 12 bases outside the gene matches. The CDR3 reads CASSQAVGGSAYNEQFF. For the CDR3, the DNA is TGTGCCAGCAGCCAGGCCGTTGGCGGGAGCGCATACAATGAGCAGTTCTTC.

The genes are TRBV2 and TRBJ2-7; 8 bases map to TRBD2. This CDR3 is built from 13 residues. V was clipped by 8 bases and J by 4 bases; unmatched bases: 7. In germline, CDR1 is SNHLY, CDR2 FYNNEI. DNA of the CDR3: TGTGCCAGCGGGCTCCTAGCGGGTTACGAGCAGTACTTC. Its protein is CASGLLAGYEQYF.

The chain employs TRBV6-5 and TRBJ1-2; D unresolved. The length of the CDR3 is 15 residues. Germline values: CDR1 MNHEY, CDR2 SVGAGI. With 5 bases removed from V and 3 bases from J, the gap between germline ends came to 16 bases. Here the CDR3 reads CASSKRRGADYGYTF. The CDR3 coding sequence is TGTGCCAGCAGTAAGCGTCGGGGTGCGGACTATGGCTACACCTTC.